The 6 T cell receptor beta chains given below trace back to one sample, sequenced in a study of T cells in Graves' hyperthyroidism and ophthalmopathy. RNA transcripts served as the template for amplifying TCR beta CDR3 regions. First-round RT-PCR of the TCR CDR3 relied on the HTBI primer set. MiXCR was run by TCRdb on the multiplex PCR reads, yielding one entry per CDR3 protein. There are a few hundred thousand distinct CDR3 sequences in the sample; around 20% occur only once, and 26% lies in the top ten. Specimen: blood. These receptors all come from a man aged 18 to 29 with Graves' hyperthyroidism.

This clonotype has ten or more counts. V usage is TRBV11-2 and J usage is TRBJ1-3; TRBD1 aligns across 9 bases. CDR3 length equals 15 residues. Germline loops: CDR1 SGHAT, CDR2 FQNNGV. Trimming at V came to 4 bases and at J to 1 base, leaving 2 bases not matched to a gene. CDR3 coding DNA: TGTGCCAGCAGCTGGGGACAGGGTTCTGGAAACACCATATATTTT. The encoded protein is CASSWGQGSGNTIYF.

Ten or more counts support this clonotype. CDR3 amino acids: CASKSRGNDEQYF. The CDR3 nucleotides are TGTGCCAGTAAGTCCCGGGGTAACGACGAGCAGTACTTC. This chain joins TRBV19 and TRBJ2-7; D is perhaps TRBD2 (5 bases). The CDR3 is 13 amino acids. The V gene's germline CDR1 is LNHDA and CDR2 SQIVND (reference sequence). Trimming cost V 7 bases and J 5 bases, with 15 bases left between them. The full variable domain, rest sourced from reference TRBV19 and TRBJ2-7, is DGGITQSPKYLFRKEGQNVTLSCEQNLNHDAMYWYRQDPGQGLRLIYYSQIVNDFQKGDIAEGYSVSREKKESFPLTVTSAQKNPTAFYLCASKSRGNDEQYFGPGTRLTVT.

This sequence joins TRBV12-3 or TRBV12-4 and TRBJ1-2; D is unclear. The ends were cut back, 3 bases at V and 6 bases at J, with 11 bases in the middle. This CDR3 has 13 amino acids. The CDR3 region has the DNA TGTGCCAGCAGTTTTGGGCATCAGCATGGCTACACCTTC. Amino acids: CASSFGHQHGYTF.

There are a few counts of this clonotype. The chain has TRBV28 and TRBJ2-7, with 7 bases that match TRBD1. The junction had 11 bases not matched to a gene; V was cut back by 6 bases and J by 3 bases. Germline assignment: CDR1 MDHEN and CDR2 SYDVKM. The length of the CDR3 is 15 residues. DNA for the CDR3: TGTGCCAGCAGATCTATAACAGGGGTAAGCTACGAGCAGTACTTC. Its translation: CASRSITGVSYEQYF.

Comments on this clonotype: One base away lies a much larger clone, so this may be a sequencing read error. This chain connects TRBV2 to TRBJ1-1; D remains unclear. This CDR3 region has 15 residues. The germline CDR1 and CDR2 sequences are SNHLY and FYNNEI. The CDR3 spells CASSERVWMNTEACF. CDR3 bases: TGTGCCAGCAGTGAAAGGGTATGGATGAACACTGAAGCTTGCTTT.

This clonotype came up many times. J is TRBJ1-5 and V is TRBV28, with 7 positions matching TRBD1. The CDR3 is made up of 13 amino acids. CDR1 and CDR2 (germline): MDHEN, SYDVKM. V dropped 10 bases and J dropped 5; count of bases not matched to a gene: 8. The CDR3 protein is CATNRGMDQPQHF. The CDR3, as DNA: TGTGCCACCAACAGGGGAATGGATCAGCCCCAGCATTTT.